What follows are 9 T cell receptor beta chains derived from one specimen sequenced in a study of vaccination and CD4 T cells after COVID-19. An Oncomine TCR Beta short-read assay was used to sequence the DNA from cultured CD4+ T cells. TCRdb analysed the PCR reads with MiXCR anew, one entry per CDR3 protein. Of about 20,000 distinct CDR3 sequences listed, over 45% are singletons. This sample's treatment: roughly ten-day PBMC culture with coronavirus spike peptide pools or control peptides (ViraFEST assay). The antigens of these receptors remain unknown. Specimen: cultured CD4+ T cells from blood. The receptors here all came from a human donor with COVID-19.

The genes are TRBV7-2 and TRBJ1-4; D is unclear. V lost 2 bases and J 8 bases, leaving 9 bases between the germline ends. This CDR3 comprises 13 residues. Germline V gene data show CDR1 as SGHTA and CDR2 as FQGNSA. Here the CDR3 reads CASSLRPPEKLFF. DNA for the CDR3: TGTGCCAGCAGCTTACGGCCCCCAGAAAAACTGTTTTTT.

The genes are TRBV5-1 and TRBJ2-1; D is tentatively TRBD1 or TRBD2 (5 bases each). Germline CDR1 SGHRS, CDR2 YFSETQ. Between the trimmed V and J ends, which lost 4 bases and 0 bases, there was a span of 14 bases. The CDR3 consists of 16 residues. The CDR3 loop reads CASSPAGRASYNEQFF. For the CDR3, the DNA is TGCGCCAGCAGCCCCGCAGGGCGGGCCTCCTACAATGAGCAGTTCTTC.

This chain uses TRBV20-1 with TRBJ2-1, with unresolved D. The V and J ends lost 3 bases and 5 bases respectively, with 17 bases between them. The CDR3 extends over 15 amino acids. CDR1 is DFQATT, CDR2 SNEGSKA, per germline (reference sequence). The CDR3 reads CSASSGSAGHNEQFF. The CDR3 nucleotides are TGCAGTGCTAGCTCCGGGTCCGCCGGGCACAATGAGCAGTTCTTC.

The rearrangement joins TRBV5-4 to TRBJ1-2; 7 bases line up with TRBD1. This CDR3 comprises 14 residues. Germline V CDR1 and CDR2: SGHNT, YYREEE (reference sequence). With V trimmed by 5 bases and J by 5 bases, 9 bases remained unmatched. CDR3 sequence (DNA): TGTGCCAGCAGTGTGATGGGACAGTTGTATGGCTACACCTTC. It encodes CASSVMGQLYGYTF.

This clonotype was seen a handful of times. The CDR3 bases are TGTGCCAGCAGCCGGGACAGGGGGCCCTCACCCCTCCACTTT. This codes for CASSRDRGPSPLHF. This chain uses TRBV6-1 with TRBJ1-6, with 12 bases matching TRBD1. The V and J ends lost 6 bases and 10 bases, in that order; junction bases with no gene match: 4. CDR1 and CDR2 (germline): MNHNS, SASEGT. The CDR3 extends over 14 amino acids.

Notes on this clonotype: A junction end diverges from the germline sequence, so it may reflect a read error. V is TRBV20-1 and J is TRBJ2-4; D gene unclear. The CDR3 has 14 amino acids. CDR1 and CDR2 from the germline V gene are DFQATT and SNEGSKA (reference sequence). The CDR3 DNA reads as TGCAGTGCTACAGACCGCAAAGCCAAAAGCATTCAGTACTTC. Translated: CSATDRKAKSIQYF.

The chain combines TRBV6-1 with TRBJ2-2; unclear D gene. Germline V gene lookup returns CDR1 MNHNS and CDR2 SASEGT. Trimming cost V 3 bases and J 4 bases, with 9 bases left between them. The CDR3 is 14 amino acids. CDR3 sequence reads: CASSEALGTGELFF. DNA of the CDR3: TGTGCCAGCAGTGAGGCGTTAGGCACCGGGGAGCTGTTTTTT.

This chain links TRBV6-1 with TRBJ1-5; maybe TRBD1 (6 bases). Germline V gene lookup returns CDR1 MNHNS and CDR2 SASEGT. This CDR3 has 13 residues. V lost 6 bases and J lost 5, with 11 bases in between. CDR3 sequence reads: CASRDSWDQPQHF. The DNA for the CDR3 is TGTGCCAGCAGGGACAGCTGGGATCAGCCCCAGCATTTT.

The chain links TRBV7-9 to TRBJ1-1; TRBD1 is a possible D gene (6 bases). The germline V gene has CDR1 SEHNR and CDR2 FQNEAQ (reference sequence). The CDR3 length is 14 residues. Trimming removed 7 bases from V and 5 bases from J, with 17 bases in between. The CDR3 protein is CASKQGGFPTEAFF. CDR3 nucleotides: TGTGCCAGCAAACAGGGAGGGTTTCCGACTGAAGCTTTCTTT.